One and the same sample provided the 3 T cell receptor beta chains below, sequenced in a study of identifying expanded T cells in peripheral blood. Here immunoSEQ multiplex PCR was the method, and the copy in TCRdb shows in-frame clones only, minus some. The repertoire consists of about 110,000 clones, with 80% to 90% occurring once and the leading ten covering roughly 17%. Material: blood. The receptors come from a person aged 18-70 years in good health.

The chain combines TRBV29-1 with TRBJ1-5; D remains unclear. Germline loops: CDR1 SQVTM, CDR2 ANQGSEA. The ends were cut back, 2 bases at V and 0 bases at J, with 11 bases in the middle. The CDR3 is 15 amino acids. The CDR3, as DNA: TGCAGCGTTGAACGTCAGTTGAATAGCAATCAGCCCCAGCATTTT. Protein product: CSVERQLNSNQPQHF.

The chain recombines TRBV19 with TRBJ2-3; 11 nucleotides agree with TRBD2. The CDR3 length is 18 residues. Germline loops: CDR1 LNHDA, CDR2 SQIVND (reference sequence). V was clipped by 1 base and J by 0 bases; unmatched bases: 6. CDR3 protein: CASSIASGGTASTDTQYF. The CDR3 DNA sequence: TGTGCCAGTAGTATAGCTAGCGGGGGGACCGCTAGCACAGATACGCAGTATTTT.

The chain has TRBV11-2 and TRBJ1-2, with 8 bases aligning to TRBD1. The V and J ends lost 2 bases and 8 bases, in that order; junction bases with no gene match: 4. CDR1 is SGHAT and CDR2 is FQNNGV in the germline V gene. This CDR3 is built from 13 residues. Here the CDR3 reads CASSLQDRAGYTF. DNA for the CDR3: TGTGCCAGCAGCTTACAGGACAGGGCGGGCTACACCTTC.